What follows describes a single T cell receptor (beta chain). Its antigen is unidentified. The sample is drawn from a study of identifying expanded T cells in peripheral blood. Using immunoSEQ multiplex PCR, the repertoire was profiled, and TCRdb retains in-frame clones only, with some absent. Of 81,000 or so clones detected, around 83% appear once; the ten largest clones hold 20%. Study observations and caveats: Over around two and four weeks, about 15 and 18 clones changed, versus around 1.3 between replicates. Variance in clone template counts between two-week samples significantly increased with total template count across all healthy donors.

J lost 5 bases, V lost 7 bases, and 9 bases had no gene match. In germline, CDR1 is ENHRY, CDR2 SYGVKD. The CDR3 covers 14 residues. During the collection period, no donor immune events like infections were recorded. The receptor was isolated from a person aged 18 to 70 in good health. The rearrangement uses TRBV10-3 and TRBJ2-5; 8 positions match TRBD1. The specimen was blood. CDR3 region: CAIKARQGTETQYF. CDR3 in DNA: TGTGCCATCAAGGCTCGACAGGGGACGGAGACCCAGTACTTC.